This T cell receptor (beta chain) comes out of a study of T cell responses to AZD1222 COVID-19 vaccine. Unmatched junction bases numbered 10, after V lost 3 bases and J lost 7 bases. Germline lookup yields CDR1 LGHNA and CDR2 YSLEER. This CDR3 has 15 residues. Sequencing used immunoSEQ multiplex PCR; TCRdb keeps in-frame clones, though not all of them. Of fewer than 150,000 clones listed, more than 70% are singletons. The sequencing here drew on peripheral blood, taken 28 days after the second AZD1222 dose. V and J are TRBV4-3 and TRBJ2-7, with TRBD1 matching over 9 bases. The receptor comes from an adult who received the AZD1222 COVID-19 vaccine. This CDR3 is CASSHGTGPLQEQYF. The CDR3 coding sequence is TGCGCCAGCAGCCACGGGACAGGGCCCTTGCAGGAGCAGTACTTC.